Reported below is one T cell receptor (beta chain). The antigen remains unidentified. The CDR3 contains 16 residues. From germline, CDR1 is MGHRA and CDR2 YSYEKL. V lost 4 bases to trimming and J lost 0 bases, with 15 bases between them. It was RNA transcripts that yielded the amplified TCR beta CDR3 regions. HTBI primers drove first-round RT-PCR of the TCR CDR3. TCRdb reprocessed the multiplex PCR reads via MiXCR and lists one record per CDR3 protein. The table shows hundreds of thousands of distinct CDR3 sequences, with more than 30% occurring only once. This specimen belongs to a study of T cells in Graves' hyperthyroidism and ophthalmopathy. Background on the study: Specimen type is peripheral blood, collected at initial diagnosis prior to any treatment. Study-level findings and limits: In blood, most of the thyroid clonotypes expanded above 0.001 were also present.

Stable Graves' hyperthyroidism denoted no ophthalmopathy progression over 18 months. Clinical symptoms, serum thyroxine and TRAb, thyroid ultrasound and orbital computed tomography were used for the diagnoses. The genes are TRBV4-1 and TRBJ2-5, with a tentative D call TRBD1 (5 bases). Sequencing was carried out using blood. The source is a man between 18 and 29 years old with Graves' hyperthyroidism. CDR3 coding DNA: TGCGCCAGCAGCCGCGGACAAATCGAGTACCAAGAGACCCAGTACTTC. Amino acids: CASSRGQIEYQETQYF.